The 26 T cell receptor beta chains listed next were all sequenced from one sample in a study of patients and donors after allogeneic stem cell transplantation. TCRdb processed the RT-PCR reads anew with MiXCR; each CDR3 protein has one entry. The sample records approximately 61,000 distinct CDR3 sequences, 13% being singletons. Sequences were obtained from blood, either unsorted or a sorted T cell fraction (not recorded which). Receptors originate from a human donor who was either an allogeneic HSCT recipient or a stem cell or donor lymphocyte infusion donor (not recorded which). It is not recorded whose cells these are; they may come from a transplant donor.

This clonotype has only a few counts. The V gene is TRBV5-8, the J gene TRBJ2-7, with D possibly being TRBD1 (5 bases). The CDR3 has 15 residues. The germline V and J ends were trimmed by 4 bases and 2 bases, with 16 bases remaining between them. Germline V CDR1 and CDR2: SGHTS, YDEGEE. Here the CDR3 reads CASSLRTWGTYEQYF. Written as DNA, the CDR3 is TGTGCCAGCAGCCTACGGACCTGGGGCACCTACGAGCAGTACTTC. Full variable domain (outside the CDR3, taken from reference TRBV5-8 and TRBJ2-7): EAGVTQSPTHLIKTRGQQATLRCSPISGHTSVYWYQQALGLGLQFLLWYDEGEERNRGNFPPRFSGRQFPNYSSELNVNALELEDSALYLCASSLRTWGTYEQYFGPGTRLTVT.

This clonotype was detected ten times or more. The chain uses TRBV10-3 and TRBJ1-5; 8 nucleotides line up with TRBD1. In germline, CDR1 is ENHRY, CDR2 SYGVKD. The length of the CDR3 is 13 residues. V lost 10 bases and J lost 3; bases outside the gene matches: 5. The CDR3 here is CATGQDLNQPQHF. CDR3 DNA sequence: TGTGCCACGGGACAGGACCTCAATCAGCCCCAGCATTTT.

This clonotype was detected only a few times. One end of the junction varies from germline; a read error may be responsible. The chain is built from TRBV10-3 and TRBJ2-1; 12 bases line up with TRBD2. The CDR3 contains 14 residues. CDR1 is ENHRY, CDR2 SYGVKD, per germline. The CDR3 loop is CAISEPNLAGGPLF. CDR3 nucleotides: TGTGCCATCAGTGAGCCCAACCTAGCGGGAGGGCCGCTCTTC.

CDR3 amino acids: CASSLEGWRVPTRYHNEQFF. CDR3 sequence (DNA): TGTGCCAGCAGTTTGGAGGGATGGCGGGTTCCAACCCGCTACCACAATGAGCAGTTCTTC. This chain links TRBV25-1 with TRBJ2-1, with a tentative D call TRBD2 (6 bases). Germline V lookup: CDR1 MGHDK, CDR2 SYGVNS. Trimming left V 5 bases short and J 5 bases short, with 31 bases between. This CDR3 comprises 20 residues.

In this sample, this clonotype turned up many times. This chain links TRBV20-1 with TRBJ1-3, with unresolved D. With 3 bases removed from V and 5 bases from J, the gap between germline ends came to 5 bases. CDR1 and CDR2 from the germline V gene are DFQATT and SNEGSKA (reference sequence). The CDR3 consists of 11 residues. CDR3 in amino acids: CSASPRNTIYF. In DNA, the CDR3 is TGCAGTGCTAGCCCCCGAAACACCATATATTTT.

This clonotype has at least ten counts. The chain recombines TRBV12-3 or TRBV12-4 with TRBJ2-7, with 7 bases that match TRBD2. The CDR3 covers 14 residues. The V and J ends lost 6 bases and 0 bases, in that order; junction bases with no gene match: 5. The CDR3 bases are TGTGCCAGCAGCTCGGGGGGTGGCTCCTACGAGCAGTACTTC. It is translated as CASSSGGGSYEQYF.

This clonotype was picked up a small number of times. J is TRBJ2-7 and V is TRBV14; no firm D call. This CDR3 spans 17 amino acids. The ends were cut back, 1 base at V and 6 bases at J, with 22 bases in the middle. The germline gives CDR1 SGHDN, CDR2 FVKESK. The CDR3 region has the DNA TGTGCCAGCAGCCAAGTCCTGTTCGCTTTGATCTGGCCCGAGCAGTACTTC. The encoded protein is CASSQVLFALIWPEQYF.

This clonotype is labeled medium-sized. V usage is TRBV5-1 and J usage is TRBJ1-2, with TRBD1 identical over 8 bases. The germline V gene encodes CDR1 SGHRS and CDR2 YFSETQ. The CDR3 has 14 residues. J was trimmed by 1 base and V by 3 bases; bases with no gene match: 2. Here the CDR3 reads CASSYDRGNYGYTF. CDR3 bases: TGCGCCAGCAGCTATGACAGGGGTAACTATGGCTACACCTTC.

This clonotype has a count of ten or more. The chain links TRBV24-1 to TRBJ1-6; weak D call: TRBD1 (5 bases). The germline V gene encodes CDR1 KGHDR and CDR2 SFDVKD. CDR3 length equals 14 residues. V was clipped by 4 bases and J by 7 bases, with 10 bases between them. Here the CDR3 DNA reads TGTGCCACCAGTGAAGGACAAGACAATTCACCCCTCCACTTT. It yields the protein CATSEGQDNSPLHF.

This chain links TRBV7-9 with TRBJ2-7; D uncertain. The V and J ends lost 5 bases and 4 bases respectively, with 15 bases between them. The germline gives CDR1 SEHNR, CDR2 FQNEAQ (reference sequence). The CDR3 spans 14 residues. In DNA, the CDR3 is TGTGCCAGCAGCCATCTCTACAAAACATACGAGCAGTACTTC. It yields the protein CASSHLYKTYEQYF.

This clonotype was picked up a small number of times. The rearrangement uses TRBV12-3 or TRBV12-4 and TRBJ2-1, with 8 bases that match TRBD2. CDR3 size: 14 residues. V lost 2 bases to trimming and J lost 5 bases; unmatched junction nucleotides: 2. For the CDR3, the DNA is TGTGCCAGCAGTTTACAACTAGCGGACAATGAGCAGTTCTTC. This encodes CASSLQLADNEQFF.

The chain couples TRBV11-2 to TRBJ1-4; D perhaps matches TRBD1 (6 bases). Looked up from germline, CDR1 is SGHAT and CDR2 is FQNNGV. V shed 1 base and J shed 1 base, with 13 bases lying between them. CDR3 length: 17 residues. The CDR3 DNA reads TGTGCCAGCAGCTTAGTGGCAGGGGCGAGAACTAATGAAAAACTGTTTTTT. Protein product: CASSLVAGARTNEKLFF.

In its sample, this clonotype was seen many times. The chain links TRBV11-3 to TRBJ2-1, with unresolved D. V was pared by 5 bases and J by 6 bases, with 23 bases between. Germline V lookup: CDR1 SGHNT, CDR2 YENEEA. The CDR3 length is 17 residues. In DNA, the CDR3 is TGTGCCAGCAGCCCCCTCGTAGGTATATTTGGCCGCAATGAGCAGTTCTTC. Translation: CASSPLVGIFGRNEQFF.

Regarding this clonotype: A much larger clone differs from this one at a single base, so this may be a read error. The chain combines TRBV19 with TRBJ1-2; 8 bases are a match to TRBD1. This CDR3 has 14 residues. Germline V gives CDR1 LNHDA, CDR2 SQIVND (reference sequence). The junction had 4 bases not matched to a gene; V was cut back by 4 bases and J by 3 bases. The CDR3 loop reads CASSTGGAYYGYTF. The DNA for the CDR3 is TGTGCCAGTAGTACAGGGGGCGCGTACTATGGCTACACCTTC.

At least ten counts were recorded for this clonotype. This chain connects TRBV10-3 to TRBJ2-7, with 10 positions matching TRBD2. The germline CDR1 and CDR2 sequences are ENHRY and SYGVKD. Losses at the gene ends were 3 bases for V and 1 base for J; bases not matched to a gene: 6. The CDR3 consists of 16 residues. The CDR3 loop reads CAISDLTSGPSYEQYF. The CDR3 DNA is TGTGCCATCAGTGACTTGACTAGCGGGCCATCCTACGAGCAGTACTTC.

The rearrangement links TRBV29-1 to TRBJ2-1; TRBD2 agrees at 11 bases. The V gene end was trimmed by 0 bases and the J gene end by 6 bases; junction bases not matched to a gene: 4. Germline loops: CDR1 SQVTM, CDR2 ANQGSEA. The CDR3 is made up of 15 amino acids. The CDR3 bases are TGCAGCGTTGAAGATGTAACTAGCGGGGGCAATGAGCAGTTCTTC. This encodes CSVEDVTSGGNEQFF.

This clonotype has a count of ten or more. The rearrangement uses TRBV27 and TRBJ1-6; D might be TRBD1 (5 bases). Trimming cost V 3 bases and J 7 bases, with 10 bases left between them. The CDR3 loop spans 14 amino acids. Germline CDR1 MNHEY, CDR2 SMNVEV (reference sequence). CDR3 in amino acids: CASSLGGRNSPLHF. In nucleotides, the CDR3 is TGTGCCAGCAGTTTGGGGGGTCGCAATTCACCCCTCCACTTT.

This clonotype was counted ten times or more. V usage is TRBV12-3 or TRBV12-4 and J usage is TRBJ2-1; D gene uncertain. V gave up 3 bases and J gave up 8 bases, with 5 bases separating them. The CDR3 spans 11 residues. Written as DNA, the CDR3 is TGTGCCAGCAGTTTGGGGTATGAGCAGTTCTTC. Its translation: CASSLGYEQFF.

This clonotype was found a few times. This chain links TRBV10-3 with TRBJ2-5; 11 nucleotides align to TRBD2. V was clipped by 6 bases and J by 1 base; unmatched bases: 7. CDR1 is ENHRY, CDR2 SYGVKD, per germline. The CDR3 runs to 16 residues. The CDR3 DNA follows: TGTGCCATCAGGGACCCGGGACTAGCGGCCCAAGAGACCCAGTACTTC. Translated: CAIRDPGLAAQETQYF.

The sample holds many counts of this clonotype. The V and J genes are TRBV28 and TRBJ2-7; D is ambiguous. Germline CDR1 is MDHEN and CDR2 is SYDVKM. This CDR3 has 17 amino acids. Trimming cost V 2 bases and J 3 bases, with 20 bases left between them. The chain's CDR3 is CASSLRSPIRQVYEQYF. The CDR3 DNA follows: TGTGCCAGCAGTTTAAGGTCCCCAATTAGACAAGTCTACGAGCAGTACTTC.

This clonotype was picked up a small number of times. A read error may produce the germline difference seen at one junction end. V is TRBV29-1 and J is TRBJ2-7; 8 bases map to TRBD1. Per the germline V gene, CDR1 is SQVTM and CDR2 is ANQGSEA. The CDR3 sequence is 14 residues long. As DNA, the CDR3 is TGCAGCGTCGAAGGGACAGGTCAGGACTACGAGCAGTACTTC. It codes for CSVEGTGQDYEQYF.

V gene TRBV29-1 combines with J gene TRBJ2-3; TRBD2 agrees at 7 bases. V lost 8 bases to trimming and J lost 5 bases; unmatched junction nucleotides: 13. Germline V lookup: CDR1 SQVTM, CDR2 ANQGSEA. CDR3 length equals 14 residues. In nucleotides, the CDR3 is TGCAGCCCAAGGACTAGTGGGGGGGGAGATACGCAGTATTTT. It translates to CSPRTSGGGDTQYF.

This clonotype turned up a few times. This chain joins TRBV27 and TRBJ2-4; D not certain. CDR1 and CDR2 from the germline V gene are MNHEY and SMNVEV (reference sequence). This CDR3 comprises 14 residues. The ends were cut back, 2 bases at V and 5 bases at J, with 10 bases in the middle. The CDR3 DNA reads as TGTGCCAGCAGTTTAAGCGAGATCGAAAACATTCAGTACTTC. As protein: CASSLSEIENIQYF.

The count of this clonotype is one. The V call is TRBV2, the J call TRBJ2-7; TRBD1 matches at 10 bases. Germline CDR1 is SNHLY and CDR2 is FYNNEI. The CDR3 extends over 15 amino acids. V was clipped by 4 bases and J by 6 bases; unmatched bases: 9. The CDR3 spells CASSAQGQGFPEQYF. The CDR3 DNA sequence: TGTGCCAGCAGTGCCCAGGGACAGGGGTTCCCCGAGCAGTACTTC.

This clonotype occurred a few times. The V gene is TRBV5-1, the J gene TRBJ2-7; TRBD2 might be the D (5 bases). The germline V gene encodes CDR1 SGHRS and CDR2 YFSETQ. CDR3 size: 14 residues. Trimming pared 4 bases from V and 3 bases from J, leaving 14 bases between. DNA for the CDR3: TGCGCCAGCAGCCCGGAGGAGCTATACTACGAGCAGTACTTC. Its protein is CASSPEELYYEQYF.

This clonotype was counted between two and nine times. The J gene is TRBJ2-2, the V gene TRBV4-1; TRBD1 aligns across 9 bases. CDR3 length: 16 amino acids. Germline CDR1 and CDR2: MGHRA and YSYEKL. The V and J ends lost 7 bases and 3 bases, in that order; junction bases with no gene match: 9. The CDR3 region is CASTSYRGQDTGELFF. CDR3 sequence (DNA): TGCGCCAGCACTTCGTACAGGGGGCAGGACACCGGGGAGCTGTTTTTT.